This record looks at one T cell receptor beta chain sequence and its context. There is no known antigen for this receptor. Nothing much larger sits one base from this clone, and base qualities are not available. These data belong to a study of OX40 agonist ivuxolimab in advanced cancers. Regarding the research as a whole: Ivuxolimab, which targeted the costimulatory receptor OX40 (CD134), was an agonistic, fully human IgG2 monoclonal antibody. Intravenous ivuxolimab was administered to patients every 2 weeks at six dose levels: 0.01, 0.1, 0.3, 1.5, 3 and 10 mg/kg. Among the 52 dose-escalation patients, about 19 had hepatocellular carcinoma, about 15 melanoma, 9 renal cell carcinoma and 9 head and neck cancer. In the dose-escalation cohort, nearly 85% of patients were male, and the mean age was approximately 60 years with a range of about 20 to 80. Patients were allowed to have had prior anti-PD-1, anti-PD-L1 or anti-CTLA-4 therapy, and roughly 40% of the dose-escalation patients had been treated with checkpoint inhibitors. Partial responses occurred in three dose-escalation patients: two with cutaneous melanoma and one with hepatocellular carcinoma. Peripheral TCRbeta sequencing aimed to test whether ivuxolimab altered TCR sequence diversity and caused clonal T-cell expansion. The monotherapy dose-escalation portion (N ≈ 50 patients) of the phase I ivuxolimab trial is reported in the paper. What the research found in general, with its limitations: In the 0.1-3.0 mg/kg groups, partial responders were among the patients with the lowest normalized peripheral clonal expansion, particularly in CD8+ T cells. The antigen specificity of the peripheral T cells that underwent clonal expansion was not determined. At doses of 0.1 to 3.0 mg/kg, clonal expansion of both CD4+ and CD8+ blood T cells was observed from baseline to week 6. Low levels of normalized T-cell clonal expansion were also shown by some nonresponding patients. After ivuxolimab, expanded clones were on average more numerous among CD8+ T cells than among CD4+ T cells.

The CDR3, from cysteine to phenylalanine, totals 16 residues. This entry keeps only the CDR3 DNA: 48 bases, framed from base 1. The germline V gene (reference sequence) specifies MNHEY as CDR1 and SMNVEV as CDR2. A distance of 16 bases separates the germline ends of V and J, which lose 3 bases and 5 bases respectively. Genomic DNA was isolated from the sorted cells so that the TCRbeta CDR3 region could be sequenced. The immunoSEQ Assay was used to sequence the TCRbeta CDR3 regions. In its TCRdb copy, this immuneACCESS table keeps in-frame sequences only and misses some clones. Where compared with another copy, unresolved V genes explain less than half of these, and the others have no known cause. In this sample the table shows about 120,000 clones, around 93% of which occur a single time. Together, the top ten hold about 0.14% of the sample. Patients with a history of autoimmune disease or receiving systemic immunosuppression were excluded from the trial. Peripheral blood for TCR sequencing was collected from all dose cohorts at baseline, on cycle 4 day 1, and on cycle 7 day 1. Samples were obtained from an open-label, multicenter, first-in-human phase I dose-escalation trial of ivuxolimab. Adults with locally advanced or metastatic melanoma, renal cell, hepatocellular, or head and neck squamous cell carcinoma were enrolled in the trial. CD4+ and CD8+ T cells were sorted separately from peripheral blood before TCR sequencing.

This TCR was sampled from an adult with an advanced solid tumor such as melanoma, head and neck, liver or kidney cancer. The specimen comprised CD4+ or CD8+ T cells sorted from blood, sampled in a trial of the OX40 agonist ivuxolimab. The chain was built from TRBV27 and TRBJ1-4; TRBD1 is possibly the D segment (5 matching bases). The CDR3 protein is CASSFPRTPKNEKLFF. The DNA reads TGTGCCAGCAGTTTCCCCAGGACACCCAAGAATGAAAAACTGTTTTTT.